This T cell receptor beta chain was captured in a study of persistence of HIV-infected CD4 T cells. Findings and limits, study-wide: TCR analyses could not target the rare provirus-carrying CMV-responding cells.

The libraries were made with immunoSEQ version 4 in survey mode. Measured with immunoSEQ multiplex PCR; TCRdb has only the in-frame clones, and not every one. Counted here are more than 45,000 clones, about 80% occurring once; the ten biggest clones make up less than 3%. As concerns this clone: What it recognizes is unknown.

Cells were stimulated with CMV-infected fibroblast lysates at 10 ug/mL. CD40L/CD69 double-negative CD45RO-high memory CD4+ T cells were collected. CDR3 length: 14 residues. Trimming pared 4 bases from V and 0 bases from J, leaving 7 bases between. Germline V CDR1 and CDR2: SNHLY, FYNNEI. Sequencing was performed on CD4+ T cells sorted from PBMCs after roughly 18-hour stimulation, taken from a patient who received antiretroviral therapy. This clonotype was obtained from an adult man with HIV who was CMV-seropositive. This chain links TRBV2 with TRBJ1-5; the D is unclear. CDR3 sequence: CASSGRNSNQPQHF. Written as DNA, the CDR3 is TGTGCCAGCAGTGGCAGGAATAGCAATCAGCCCCAGCATTTT.